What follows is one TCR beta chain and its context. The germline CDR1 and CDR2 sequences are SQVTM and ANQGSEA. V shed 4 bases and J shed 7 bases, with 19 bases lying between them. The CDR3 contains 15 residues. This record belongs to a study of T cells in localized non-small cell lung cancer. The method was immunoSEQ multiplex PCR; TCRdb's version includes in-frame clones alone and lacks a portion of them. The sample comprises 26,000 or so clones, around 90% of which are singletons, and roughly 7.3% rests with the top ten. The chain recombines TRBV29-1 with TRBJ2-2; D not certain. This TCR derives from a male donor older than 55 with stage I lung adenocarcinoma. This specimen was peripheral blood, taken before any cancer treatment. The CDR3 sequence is CSVAEGPDRVGELFF. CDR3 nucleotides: TGCAGCGTTGCAGAAGGGCCCGATAGGGTCGGGGAGCTGTTTTTT.